The entry below gives a single T cell receptor (beta chain) sequence along with its context. Methods used by the authors: Estimated nucleated cell counts came from reference gene primer amplification. Data came from immunoSEQ multiplex PCR; TCRdb stores just in-frame clones and leaves some out. V and J calls and clone size are copied from that table; D and trimming were computed from the DNA. Counted here are roughly 350,000 clones, around 85% occurring once; the ten biggest clones make up roughly 3.6%. J was trimmed by 3 bases and V by 2 bases; bases with no gene match: 9. Germline CDR1 LNHDA, CDR2 SQIVND (reference sequence). The CDR3 is made up of 16 amino acids. The data originate from a study of blood T cell repertoires in COVID-19. Study context: Sample material is recorded as cDNA or gDNA derived from T cells, B-cell-depleted T cells, or PBMCs.

The origin of this receptor is a woman aged 18-29 years with acute or convalescent COVID-19. The sequenced sample was peripheral blood. The chain carries TRBV19 and TRBJ2-7, with 8 bases matching TRBD1. CDR3 sequence (DNA): TGTGCCAGTAGTATAACCTATCCGGGACAGGACTACGAGCAGTACTTC. It encodes CASSITYPGQDYEQYF.